Listed below are T cell receptor beta chains from one sample, sequenced in a study of T cells in Graves' hyperthyroidism and ophthalmopathy. Via MiXCR, TCRdb re-called the multiplex PCR reads, giving one row per CDR3 protein. The table shows about 770,000 distinct CDR3 sequences, with approximately 19% occurring only once. Sequenced: blood. These receptors came from a woman between 45 and 65 years old with Graves' hyperthyroidism that later progressed to Graves' ophthalmopathy. Both conserved end residues are part of each CDR3. The D gene is left open where the match is weak. Not all rows give a size; the values are once, few, many and, for expanded clones, a class.

J,V,size,D,DNA,CDR3
TRBJ2-2,TRBV5-1,-,TRBD1,TGCGCCAGCAGCTTAGACAGGGGGCTTGACACCGGGGAGCTGTTTTTT,CASSLDRGLDTGELFF
TRBJ2-6,TRBV11-2,few,-,TGTGCCAGCAGCCTCCGGGAGCAATTCTCTGGGGCCAACGTCCTGACTTTC,CASSLREQFSGANVLTF
TRBJ2-3,TRBV12-5,many,-,TGTGCTAGTGGTTTGGCCACAGATACGCAGTATTTT,CASGLATDTQYF
TRBJ1-2,TRBV29-1,-,TRBD1,TGCAGCGTTCGGGGGTCCGGGACAGGGGGTTTCTATGGCTACACCTTC,CSVRGSGTGGFYGYTF
TRBJ1-1,TRBV7-3,few,-,TGTGCCAGCAGCATTCACAGCCGGAGCACTGAAGCTTTCTTT,CASSIHSRSTEAFF
TRBJ1-1,TRBV5-1,many,TRBD1,TGCGCCAGCAGCTTGGGTGTAGGGACAGAGTACACTGAAGCTTTCTTT,CASSLGVGTEYTEAFF
TRBJ1-1,TRBV2,many,-,TGTGCCAGCAGTCCCTTAGGGGCATCGTCATCTGTTCCTTTCTTT,CASSPLGASSSVPFF
TRBJ2-2,TRBV5-1,-,-,TGCGCCAGCAGCTTCTCGACACCTCGGGAGCTGTTTTTT,CASSFSTPRELFF
TRBJ1-2,TRBV12-3/TRBV12-4,many,-,TGTGCCAGCAGTTTACATGGGGGCCTCTATGGCTACACCTTC,CASSLHGGLYGYTF
TRBJ1-4,TRBV5-1,many,-,TGCGCCAGCAGCTTGTCGGCAGGGGATGAAAAACTGTTTTTT,CASSLSAGDEKLFF
TRBJ2-3,TRBV4-1,-,TRBD2,TGCGCCAGCAGCCAAGGGGGAGGGATAGGAGATACGCAGTATTTT,CASSQGGGIGDTQYF
TRBJ2-1,TRBV6-5,-,-,TGTGCCAGCAGTTACTCGACAGAGAAAGATTACAATGAGCAGTTCTTC,CASSYSTEKDYNEQFF
TRBJ1-4,TRBV20-1,few,-,TGCAGTGCTAGGAAAAACAGTGAAAAACTGTTTTTT,CSARKNSEKLFF